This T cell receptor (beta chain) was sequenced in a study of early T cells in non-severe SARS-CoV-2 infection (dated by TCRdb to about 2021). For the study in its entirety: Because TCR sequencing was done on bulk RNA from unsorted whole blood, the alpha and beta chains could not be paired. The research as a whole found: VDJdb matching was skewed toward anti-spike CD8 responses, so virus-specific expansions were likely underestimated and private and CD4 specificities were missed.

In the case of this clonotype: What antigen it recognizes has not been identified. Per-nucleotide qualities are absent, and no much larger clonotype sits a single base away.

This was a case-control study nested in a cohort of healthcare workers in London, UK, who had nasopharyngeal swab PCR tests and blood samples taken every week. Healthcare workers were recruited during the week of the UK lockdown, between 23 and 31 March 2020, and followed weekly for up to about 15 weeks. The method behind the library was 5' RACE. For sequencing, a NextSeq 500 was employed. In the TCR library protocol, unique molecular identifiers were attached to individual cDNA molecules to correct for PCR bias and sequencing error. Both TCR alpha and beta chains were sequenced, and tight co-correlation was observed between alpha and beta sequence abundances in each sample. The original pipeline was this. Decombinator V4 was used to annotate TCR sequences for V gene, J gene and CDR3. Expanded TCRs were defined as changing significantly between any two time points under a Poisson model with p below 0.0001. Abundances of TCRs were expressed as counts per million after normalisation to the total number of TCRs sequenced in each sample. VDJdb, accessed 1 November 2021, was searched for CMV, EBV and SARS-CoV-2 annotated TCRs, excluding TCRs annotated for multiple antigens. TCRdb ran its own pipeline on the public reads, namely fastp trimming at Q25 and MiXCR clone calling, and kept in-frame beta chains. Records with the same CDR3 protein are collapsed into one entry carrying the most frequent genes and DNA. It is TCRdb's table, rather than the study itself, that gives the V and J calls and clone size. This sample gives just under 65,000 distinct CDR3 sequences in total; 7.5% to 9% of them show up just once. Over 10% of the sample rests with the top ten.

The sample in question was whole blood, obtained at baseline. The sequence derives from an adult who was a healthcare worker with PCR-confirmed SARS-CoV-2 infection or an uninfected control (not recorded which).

Read as DNA, the sequence is TGCGCCAGCAGTGAGACAACCGGGCCGGTGGGTGAAAAACTGTTTTTT. It encodes CASSETTGPVGEKLFF. Here the chain combines TRBV10-2 and TRBJ1-4; no D gene can be assigned with confidence. The CDR3 runs 16 residues from the cysteine to the phenylalanine. Only the CDR3 DNA is retained, 48 bases long and in frame from the first base. Per the germline V gene, WSHSY is the CDR1 and SAAADI is the CDR2. Trimming costs V 2 bases and J 7 bases, and their ends lie 17 bases apart.